Listed below are T cell receptor beta chains from one sample, sequenced in a study of CD8 T cells in Susac syndrome. TCRdb reprocessed the immunoSEQ multiplex PCR reads via MiXCR and lists one record per CDR3 protein. This table holds hundreds of thousands of distinct CDR3 sequences, over 85% found once. Specimen: CD4+ T cells from PBMCs. Receptor source: a human donor with multiple sclerosis. CDR3s include the opening cysteine and the closing phenylalanine or tryptophan.

V gene	J gene	CDR3 protein
TRBV19	TRBJ2-3	CASSKDRAVSTDTQYF
TRBV29-1	TRBJ2-3	CSVEAGQITQYF
TRBV29-1	TRBJ2-1	CSVEDLGRRGKGEQFF
TRBV5-1	TRBJ1-1	CASRLTGMNTEAFF
TRBV30	TRBJ1-2	CAWSKGFSGTYGYTF
TRBV7-2	TRBJ2-2	CASSTSSGTGELFF
TRBV29-1	TRBJ1-4	CSVEDGKIEKLFF
TRBV19	TRBJ1-5	CASSLRIRQPQHF
TRBV12-3/TRBV12-4	TRBJ2-3	CASRAEGTQYF
TRBV5-1	TRBJ1-3	CASSLDGALSGNTIYF
TRBV29-1	TRBJ2-1	CSVGRGQGENEQFF
TRBV10-2	TRBJ1-1	CASIQGHTEAFF
TRBV12-3/TRBV12-4	TRBJ1-4	CASTGAGLLYFF
TRBV7-2	TRBJ2-2	CASYLTGTRNTGELFF
TRBV7-9	TRBJ1-2	CASRSRQEGYTF
TRBV12-3/TRBV12-4	TRBJ2-5	CASSLQGGDLAQYF
TRBV6-5	TRBJ1-5	CASSPGLRREQPQHF
TRBV20-1	TRBJ2-1	CGAGWSSYNEQFF
TRBV6-2/TRBV6-3	TRBJ2-5	CASSSGDRYQETQYF
TRBV15	TRBJ2-1	CATSRVGQGANEQFF
TRBV12-3/TRBV12-4	TRBJ2-1	CASNQDTTSYNEQFF
TRBV10-3	TRBJ2-4	CAISEDGGSKNIQYF
TRBV19	TRBJ1-2	CASEMAGGYTF
TRBV25-1	TRBJ2-3	CASSSRTGGTDTQYF
TRBV20-1	TRBJ2-2	CSARGGGRAGELFF
TRBV28	TRBJ1-2	CASSCPGPECGYTF
TRBV12-3/TRBV12-4	TRBJ2-3	CASRVGGGATDTQYF